This T cell receptor beta chain stems from a study of blood T cell repertoires in COVID-19. Study-level information: T cells, B-cell-depleted T cells, or PBMCs supplied cDNA or gDNA.

Assay used: immunoSEQ multiplex PCR; TCRdb lists only in-frame clones, some missing. In the table there are about 240,000 clones, around 85% of which are singletons. CDR1 is SQVTM, CDR2 ANQGSEA, per germline. Trimming cost V 8 bases and J 2 bases, with 15 bases left between them. CDR3 length: 13 amino acids. Participants had their cohort set by participant-reported clinical history. Specimen: PBMCs or T cells enriched from blood (not recorded which). This TCR derives from a woman aged 35 to 49 with acute COVID-19. This chain links TRBV29-1 with TRBJ1-1; D is ambiguous. CDR3: CSLGPTINTEAFF. In nucleotides, the CDR3 is TGCAGCCTCGGACCGACTATCAACACTGAAGCTTTCTTT.